What follows are 24 T cell receptor beta chains derived from one specimen sequenced in a study of blood T cells in healthy people across ages. The use of a sample-barcoded 5' primer and a J-beta primer mix characterized a second PCR of 7 to 11 cycles. MiXCR was run by TCRdb on the 5' RACE reads, yielding one entry per CDR3 protein. The sample includes under 1,100,000 distinct CDR3 sequences, roughly a quarter seen only once; the top ten take around 0.75%. These records were also assigned to another study, of T cells of mothers and their children.

Sequenced: blood. These receptors all stem from a girl aged 2-10 years in good health.

In its sample, this clonotype was seen a few times. The rearrangement joins TRBV20-1 to TRBJ1-1; D uncertain. The CDR3 has 14 amino acids. Per the germline V gene, CDR1 is DFQATT and CDR2 is SNEGSKA (reference sequence). The germline V and J ends were trimmed by 1 base and 5 bases, with 14 bases remaining between them. The CDR3 region has the DNA TGCAGTGCTAGAGGTCCCCATTGGAATACTGAAGCTTTCTTT. Translation gives CSARGPHWNTEAFF.

The chain is built from TRBV10-3 and TRBJ1-1; tentative D call: TRBD1 (5 bases). This CDR3 has 12 residues. Germline assignment: CDR1 ENHRY and CDR2 SYGVKD. Trimming removed 4 bases at V and 6 bases at J, with 9 bases between. CDR3 nucleotide sequence: TGTGCCATCAGTGGGGGACCTCCTGAAGCTTTCTTT. Protein product: CAISGGPPEAFF.

V gene TRBV28 combines with J gene TRBJ1-4; 7 bases are a match to TRBD1. Germline values: CDR1 MDHEN, CDR2 SYDVKM. After removal of 4 bases from V and 4 bases from J, the junction contained 6 bases not matched to a gene. This CDR3 is built from 15 residues. This CDR3 is CASSYSRQGNEKLFF. CDR3 sequence (DNA): TGTGCCAGCAGTTATAGTCGACAGGGTAATGAAAAACTGTTTTTT.

This rearrangement joins TRBV27 to TRBJ1-3, with D maybe TRBD1 (6 bases). This CDR3 region has 16 residues. The germline V and J ends were trimmed by 8 bases and 0 bases, with 17 bases remaining between them. Germline values: CDR1 MNHEY, CDR2 SMNVEV (reference sequence). In DNA form, the CDR3 reads TGTGCCAGCCGTCTTACAGGGCCCCCCTCTGGAAACACCATATATTTT. It encodes CASRLTGPPSGNTIYF.

The chain employs TRBV7-3 and TRBJ2-7; no clear D. The length of the CDR3 is 13 residues. V was pared by 2 bases and J by 2 bases, with 7 bases between. Germline lookup yields CDR1 SGHTA and CDR2 FQGTGA. The CDR3 sequence is CASSLYSTYEQYF. CDR3 bases: TGTGCCAGCAGCTTATATTCTACCTACGAGCAGTACTTC.

The CDR3 coding sequence is TGTGCCACCAGCAGAATAGGAGGGCCAAACGATACGCAGTATTTT. Translating it yields CATSRIGGPNDTQYF. The chain couples TRBV15 to TRBJ2-3, with D perhaps TRBD2 (6 bases). The CDR3 is 15 residues long. With 2 bases removed from V and 6 bases from J, the gap between germline ends came to 15 bases. Germline V gene data show CDR1 as LNHNV and CDR2 as YYDKDF (reference sequence).

The chain joins TRBV3-1 to TRBJ1-2; possibly TRBD1 for D (5 bases). V gave up 0 bases and J gave up 4 bases, with 18 bases separating them. The germline CDR1 and CDR2 sequences are LGHDT and YNNKEL (reference sequence). This CDR3 has 17 residues. CDR3: CASSQESLQGSGYGYTF. The CDR3 bases are TGTGCCAGCAGCCAAGAATCTCTGCAGGGTTCCGGCTATGGCTACACCTTC.

This sequence joins TRBV2 and TRBJ1-2; D not resolved. This CDR3 is 14 amino acids long. The V end was cut by 4 bases, the J end by 1 base, with 10 bases between. Per germline, CDR1 SNHLY and CDR2 FYNNEI. The CDR3 nucleotides are TGTGCCAGCAGTGGACCAGGCGATAACTATGGCTACACCTTC. This sequence encodes CASSGPGDNYGYTF.

This rearrangement joins TRBV28 to TRBJ2-1, with 13 bases fitting TRBD2. CDR1 is MDHEN and CDR2 is SYDVKM in the germline V gene. This CDR3 is 19 amino acids long. Germline trimming cut 1 base from V and 0 bases from J; bases unmatched to any gene: 6. The CDR3 is CASSLYRTSGRGSYNEQFF. The CDR3 nucleotides are TGTGCCAGCAGTTTATATCGGACTAGCGGGAGAGGCTCCTACAATGAGCAGTTCTTC.

The sample holds one count of this clonotype. The V and J genes are TRBV29-1 and TRBJ1-2, with unresolved D. The CDR3 sequence is 15 residues long. With 0 bases removed from V and 5 bases from J, the gap between germline ends came to 16 bases. Germline V CDR1 and CDR2: SQVTM, ANQGSEA. CDR3 in DNA: TGCAGCGTTGAAGATCAAGGCAGCCTCGTATATGGCTACACCTTC. Its protein product is CSVEDQGSLVYGYTF.

The V call is TRBV29-1, the J call TRBJ1-4; no reliable D call. Germline-derived CDR1 and CDR2 are SQVTM and ANQGSEA. The germline V and J ends were trimmed by 4 bases and 8 bases, with 11 bases remaining between them. This CDR3 is built from 12 residues. DNA of the CDR3: TGCAGCGTTGTGGTTTTCGGGGAAAAACTGTTTTTT. It encodes CSVVVFGEKLFF.

This clonotype came up a few times. The CDR3 loop is CSVEGLELQETQYF. The CDR3, as DNA: TGCAGCGTTGAGGGGTTGGAACTCCAAGAGACCCAGTACTTC. This rearrangement joins TRBV29-1 to TRBJ2-5; D unclear. The CDR3 has 14 residues. CDR1 SQVTM and CDR2 ANQGSEA come from the germline V gene. Trimming cost V 3 bases and J 1 base, with 12 bases left between them.

Only a few counts were recorded for this clonotype. The chain carries TRBV6-1 and TRBJ2-3, with D unresolved. Deletions cut 6 bases from V and 1 base from J, with 14 bases between. CDR3 length: 15 residues. CDR1 is MNHNS and CDR2 is SASEGT in the germline V gene. CDR3 DNA sequence: TGTGCCAGCAGCCCCCGGCTAGTAGGCACAGATACGCAGTATTTT. Its protein is CASSPRLVGTDTQYF.

This clonotype was found a few times. The chain carries TRBV12-3 or TRBV12-4 and TRBJ2-2; D gene ambiguous. The CDR3 consists of 13 residues. Trimming stripped 2 bases from V and 6 bases from J, with 7 bases between. CDR3 sequence (DNA): TGTGCCAGCAGTTTAACGTCCTCCGGGGAGCTGTTTTTT. It codes for CASSLTSSGELFF.

Only a few counts were recorded for this clonotype. The chain combines TRBV15 with TRBJ1-1; D is uncertain. CDR1 and CDR2 from the germline V gene are LNHNV and YYDKDF (reference sequence). Trimming removed 3 bases at V and 8 bases at J, with 13 bases between. There are 13 residues in the CDR3. This CDR3 reads CATSRGGVKEAFF. CDR3 DNA: TGTGCCACCAGCAGGGGTGGGGTGAAAGAAGCTTTCTTT.

As to this clonotype: The junction differs from germline at one of its ends, possibly a read error. The chain couples TRBV18 to TRBJ2-7; D remains ambiguous. CDR1 and CDR2 from the germline V gene are KGHSH and LQKENI. The CDR3 covers 11 residues. CDR3 DNA sequence: TGTGCCGGCTCAAGCCCCCCTGAGCAGTACTTC. Encoded protein: CAGSSPPEQYF.

This clonotype turned up a few times. The chain links TRBV12-3 or TRBV12-4 to TRBJ1-5; 9 nucleotides align to TRBD1. The V gene end was trimmed by 4 bases and the J gene end by 11 bases; junction bases not matched to a gene: 6. The CDR3 is made up of 13 amino acids. CDR3 bases: TGTGCCAGCAGTTGGACAGGGGAGGAGGCCCAGCATTTT. This translates into CASSWTGEEAQHF.

This clonotype was detected many times. The rearrangement uses TRBV15 and TRBJ1-5; the D is unclear. Germline V CDR1 and CDR2: LNHNV, YYDKDF (reference sequence). V lost 0 bases and J lost 3, with 9 bases in between. The CDR3 has 15 residues. The CDR3 nucleotides are TGTGCCACCAGCAGAGACCCATATTCCAATCAGCCCCAGCATTTT. Its translation is CATSRDPYSNQPQHF.

This clonotype turned up a few times. The chain recombines TRBV19 with TRBJ2-3; possibly TRBD2 for D (6 bases). V gave up 5 bases and J gave up 7 bases, with 13 bases separating them. The CDR3 extends over 13 amino acids. Germline assignment: CDR1 LNHDA and CDR2 SQIVND (reference sequence). In DNA, the CDR3 is TGTGCCAGTAGTCCCCAGCGGACTAATACGCAGTATTTT. This codes for CASSPQRTNTQYF.

CDR3 nucleotides: TGTGCCAGCAGTGACCTAGCGGGAGAGACCCAGTACTTC. Protein sequence: CASSDLAGETQYF. V and J are TRBV25-1 and TRBJ2-5; 8 positions agree with TRBD2. This CDR3 contains 13 residues. Trimming removed 3 bases from V and 4 bases from J; junction bases left unmatched: 1. Germline V lookup: CDR1 MGHDK, CDR2 SYGVNS.

This clonotype was detected a few times. One junction end disagrees with the germline gene, perhaps due to a read error. This rearrangement joins TRBV2 to TRBJ2-5; no reliable D call. This CDR3 has 15 amino acids. The germline gives CDR1 SNHLY, CDR2 FYNNEI. The CDR3 loop is CGSRASPGGQETQYF. CDR3 DNA: TGTGGCAGCAGAGCTTCTCCGGGTGGGCAAGAGACCCAGTACTTC. The complete variable domain, with remaining parts taken from reference TRBV2 and TRBJ2-5, reads EPEVTQTPSHQVTQMGQEVILRCVPISNHLYFYWYRQILGQKVEFLVSFYNNEISEKSEIFDDQFSVERPDGSNFTLKIRSTKLEDSAMYFCGSRASPGGQETQYFGPGTRLLVL.

The CDR3 reads CSVVVLDGYTF. CDR3 nucleotide sequence: TGCAGCGTTGTAGTGTTGGATGGCTACACCTTC. J is TRBJ1-2 and V is TRBV29-1; no definite D call. This CDR3 comprises 11 residues. V was trimmed by 4 bases and J by 6 bases, leaving 9 bases between them. Germline loops: CDR1 SQVTM, CDR2 ANQGSEA.

J is TRBJ2-1 and V is TRBV11-2; TRBD2 aligns across 9 bases. From germline, CDR1 is SGHAT and CDR2 FQNNGV. The CDR3 is 15 residues long. The J segment lost 7 bases and the V segment lost 1 base, leaving 5 bases of the junction unmatched. CDR3 sequence (DNA): TGTGCCAGCAGCTTAGGCCCTAGCGGGGAGAATGAGCAGTTCTTC. This translates into CASSLGPSGENEQFF. Full variable domain (rest looked up from reference TRBV11-2 and TRBJ2-1): EAGVAQSPRYKIIEKRQSVAFWCNPISGHATLYWYQQILGQGPKLLIQFQNNGVVDDSQLPKDRFSAERLKGVDSTLKIQPAKLEDSAVYLCASSLGPSGENEQFFGPGTRLTVL.

There are a few counts of this clonotype. The rearrangement links TRBV4-1 to TRBJ2-1; D perhaps matches TRBD2 (6 bases). Matching the DNA end better, TRBJ2-5 makes the J call doubtful. This CDR3 has 16 residues. Per the germline V gene, CDR1 is MGHRA and CDR2 is YSYEKL. The CDR3: CASSQDGGGREGTQYF. For the CDR3, the DNA is TGCGCCAGCAGCCAAGATGGAGGAGGGCGGGAAGGGACCCAGTACTTC.